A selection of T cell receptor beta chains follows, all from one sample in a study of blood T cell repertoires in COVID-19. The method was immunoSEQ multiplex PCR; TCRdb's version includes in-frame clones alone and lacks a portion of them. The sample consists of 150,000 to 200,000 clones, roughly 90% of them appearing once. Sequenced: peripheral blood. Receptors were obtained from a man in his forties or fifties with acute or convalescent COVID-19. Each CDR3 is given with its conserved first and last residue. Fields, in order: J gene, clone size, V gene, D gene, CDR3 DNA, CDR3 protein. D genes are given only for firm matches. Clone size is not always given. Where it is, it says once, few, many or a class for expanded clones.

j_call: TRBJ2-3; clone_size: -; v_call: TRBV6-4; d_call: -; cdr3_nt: TGTGCCAGCAGTGACTCTTCGCGGGGTGCCGGCGCAGATACGCAGTATTTT; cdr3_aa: CASSDSSRGAGADTQYF
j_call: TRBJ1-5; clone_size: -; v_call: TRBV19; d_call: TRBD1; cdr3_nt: TGTGCCAGTAGTCCGGGACAGGAGGATCAGCCCCAGCATTTT; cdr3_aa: CASSPGQEDQPQHF
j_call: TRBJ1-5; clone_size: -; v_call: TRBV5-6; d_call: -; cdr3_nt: TGTGCCAGCAGCTTGAGGAACAGGGCCGGTCCTCAGCCCCAGCATTTT; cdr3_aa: CASSLRNRAGPQPQHF
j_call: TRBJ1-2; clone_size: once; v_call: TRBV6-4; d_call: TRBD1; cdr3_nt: TGTGCCAGCAGTGAACGGACAGGGTCCGGCTACACCTTC; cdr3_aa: CASSERTGSGYTF
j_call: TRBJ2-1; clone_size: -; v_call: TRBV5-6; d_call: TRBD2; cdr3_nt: TGTGCCAGCAGCCGGTTGGGGCAGGGAGAGGCGGGAGCATACAATGAGCAGTTCTTC; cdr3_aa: CASSRLGQGEAGAYNEQFF
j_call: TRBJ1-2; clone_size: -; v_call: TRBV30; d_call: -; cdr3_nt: TGTGCCTGGAAATCAGGTTTCCCACTGGGGCTATATGGCTACACCTTC; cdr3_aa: CAWKSGFPLGLYGYTF
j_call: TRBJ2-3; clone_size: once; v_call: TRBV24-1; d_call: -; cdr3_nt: TGTGCCACCAGTGATAACCCCCAGGGGAGCACAGATACGCAGTATTTT; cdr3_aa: CATSDNPQGSTDTQYF
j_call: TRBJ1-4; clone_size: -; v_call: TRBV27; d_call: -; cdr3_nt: TGTGCCAGCAGTTTATGGGGGGGAACTAATGAAAAACTGTTTTTT; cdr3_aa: CASSLWGGTNEKLFF
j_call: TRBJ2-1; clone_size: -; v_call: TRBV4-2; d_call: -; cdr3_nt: TGTGCCAGCAGCCAAGGGAGTGGCGGGGCGTTCAATGAGCAGTTCTTC; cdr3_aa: CASSQGSGGAFNEQFF
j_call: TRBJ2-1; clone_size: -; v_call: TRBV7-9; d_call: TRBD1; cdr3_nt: TGTGCCAGCACTCCTGGGACAGAATACAATGAGCAGTTCTTC; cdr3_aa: CASTPGTEYNEQFF
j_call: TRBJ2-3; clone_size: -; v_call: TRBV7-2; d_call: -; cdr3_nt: TGTGCCAGCAGCCCCCCGGGCGGCGGGGTAAATACGCAGTATTTT; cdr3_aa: CASSPPGGGVNTQYF
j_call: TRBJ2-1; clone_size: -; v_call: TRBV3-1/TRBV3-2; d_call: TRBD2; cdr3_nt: TGTGCCAGCAGCCAAGAGAGGTGGCTAGCGGAGAACAATGAGCAGTTCTTC; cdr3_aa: CASSQERWLAENNEQFF
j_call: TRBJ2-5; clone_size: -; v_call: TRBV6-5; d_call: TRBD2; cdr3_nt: TGTGCCAGCAGAGAGCGGGAGGGACAAGAGACCCAGTACTTC; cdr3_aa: CASREREGQETQYF
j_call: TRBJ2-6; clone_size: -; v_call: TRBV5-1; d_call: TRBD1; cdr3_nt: TGCGCCAGCAGCGAACAGGGGGCTTCCGGGGCCAACGTCCTGACTTTC; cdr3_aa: CASSEQGASGANVLTF
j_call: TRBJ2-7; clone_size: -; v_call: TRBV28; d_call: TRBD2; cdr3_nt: TGTGCCAGCAGTCTCAGCGGGAGCAGCAACGAGCAGTACTTC; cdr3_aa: CASSLSGSSNEQYF
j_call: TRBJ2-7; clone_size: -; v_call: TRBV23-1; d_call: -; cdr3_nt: TGCGCCAGCAGTCAATTTGTCAGGGGCGAGCAGTACTTC; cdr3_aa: CASSQFVRGEQYF
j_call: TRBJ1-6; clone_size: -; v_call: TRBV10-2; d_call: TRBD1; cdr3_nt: TGCGCCAGCAGGACCGGGACAGGGATTAATTTTTCACCCCTCCACTTT; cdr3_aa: CASRTGTGINFSPLHF
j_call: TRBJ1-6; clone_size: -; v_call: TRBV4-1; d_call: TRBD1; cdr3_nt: TGCGCCAGCAGCCTCAGACAGGGCGGGAATTCACCCCTCCACTTT; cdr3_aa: CASSLRQGGNSPLHF
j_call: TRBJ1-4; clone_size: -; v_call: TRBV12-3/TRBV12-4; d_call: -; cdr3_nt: TGTGCCAGCAGTTTACAGGGTGAAAAACTGTTTTTT; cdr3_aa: CASSLQGEKLFF
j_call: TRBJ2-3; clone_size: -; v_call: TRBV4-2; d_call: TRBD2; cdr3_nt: TGTGCCAGCAGCCAACCGACTAGCGGGAAAGGTCCAGATACGCAGTATTTT; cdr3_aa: CASSQPTSGKGPDTQYF
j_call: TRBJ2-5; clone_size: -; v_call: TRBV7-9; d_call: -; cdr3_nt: TGTGCCAGCGCCGGGGCCAGGGGTGAGACCCAGTACTTC; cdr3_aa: CASAGARGETQYF
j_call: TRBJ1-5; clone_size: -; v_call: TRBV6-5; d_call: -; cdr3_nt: TGTGCCAGCAAAAACATCCCCTTTCGAAATCAGCCCCAGCATTTT; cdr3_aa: CASKNIPFRNQPQHF
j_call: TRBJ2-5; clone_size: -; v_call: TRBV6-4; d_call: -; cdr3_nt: TGTGCCAGCAGTGTTAGTCAGGGGGAGACCCAGTACTTC; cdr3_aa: CASSVSQGETQYF
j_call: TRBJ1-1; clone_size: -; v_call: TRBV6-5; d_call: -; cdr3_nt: TGTGCCAGCAGTTACGGGCAGGTGAACACTGAAGCTTTCTTT; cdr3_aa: CASSYGQVNTEAFF
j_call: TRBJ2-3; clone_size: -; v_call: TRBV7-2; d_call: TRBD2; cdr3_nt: TGTGCCAGCGCTGGGACTAGATCTAGCACAGATACGCAGTATTTT; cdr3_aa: CASAGTRSSTDTQYF